The rows below give T cell receptor beta chains drawn from one sample of a study of shared clonotypes between healthy human individuals. Profiled with immunoSEQ multiplex PCR; TCRdb holds only in-frame clones, not every one. Here the sample spans over a million clones, about 98.5% being singletons. Sequenced material: naive CD4+ T cells sorted from blood. These receptors all stem from a man aged 30 to 45 in good health. Both conserved end residues are part of each CDR3. Size is omitted from some rows. Given values are once, few, many or a class for expanded clones.

clone_size,v_call,j_call,cdr3_aa
NA,TRBV5-1,TRBJ2-7,CASSLRGGLLYEQYF
NA,TRBV9,TRBJ2-2,CASSNPPRGTGELFF
NA,TRBV6-5,TRBJ2-1,CASSSGGLVFDEQFF
NA,TRBV5-1,TRBJ2-1,CASSWTLAGGTGEQFF
NA,TRBV18,TRBJ2-6,CASSPTVGDSGANVLTF
NA,TRBV10-3,TRBJ2-6,CAISGPPSAGANVLTF
NA,TRBV30,TRBJ2-7,CAWSVLVAYEQYF
NA,TRBV27,TRBJ2-7,CASSLTGFSYEQYF
once,TRBV7-3,TRBJ1-1,CASSAGRGTEAFF
NA,TRBV7-9,TRBJ2-3,CASSPRGRPMETQYF
NA,TRBV5-8,TRBJ1-2,CASSTGQGDYGYTF
once,TRBV2,TRBJ1-2,CASSVRQGNYGYTF
NA,TRBV10-3,TRBJ2-3,CAISETSTSGSNTQYF
NA,TRBV5-6,TRBJ1-2,CASSSYQGAGSLDGYTF
once,TRBV2,TRBJ1-5,CASGQWGDSNQPQHF
NA,TRBV5-4,TRBJ2-5,CASSWASGSLETQYF
NA,TRBV29-1,TRBJ1-1,CSVEGGQNTEAFF
NA,TRBV6-6,TRBJ1-4,CASSYAGVATNEKLFF
NA,TRBV7-2,TRBJ1-2,CASSLGARTLYTF
NA,TRBV4-1,TRBJ1-1,CASSRPRNTEAFF
NA,TRBV5-1,TRBJ1-2,CASSLGNGGKGAYGYTF
NA,TRBV9,TRBJ2-3,CASSVAAGEADTQYF
NA,TRBV18,TRBJ2-5,CASSPSTGFSKTQYF
NA,TRBV5-1,TRBJ2-3,CASSLRTSGTDTQYF
NA,TRBV7-9,TRBJ2-3,CASSPELVDTQYF
NA,TRBV28,TRBJ2-7,CASSLPGRAYEQYF
NA,TRBV9,TRBJ2-7,CASSAGRSGTTHF
NA,TRBV7-7,TRBJ2-7,CASSLTERGEQYF
NA,TRBV9,TRBJ2-3,CASSVATRDADTQYF
NA,TRBV15,TRBJ1-5,CATSRAASNQPQHF
NA,TRBV18,TRBJ2-6,CASSPILAGALHSGANVLTF
NA,TRBV2,TRBJ1-5,CASKRDPLPEQPQHF
NA,TRBV18,TRBJ2-3,CASSPGWEDTQYF
NA,TRBV5-4,TRBJ2-7,CASSLTGSYEQYF